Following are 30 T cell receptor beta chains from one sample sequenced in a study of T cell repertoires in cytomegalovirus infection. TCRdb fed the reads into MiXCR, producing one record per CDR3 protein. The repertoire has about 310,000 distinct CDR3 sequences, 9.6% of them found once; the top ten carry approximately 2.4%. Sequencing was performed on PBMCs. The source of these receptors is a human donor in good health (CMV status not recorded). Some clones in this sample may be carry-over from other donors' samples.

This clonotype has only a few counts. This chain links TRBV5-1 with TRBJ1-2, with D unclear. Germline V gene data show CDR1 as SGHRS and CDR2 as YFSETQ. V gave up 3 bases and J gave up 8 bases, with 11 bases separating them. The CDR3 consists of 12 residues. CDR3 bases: TGCGCCAGCAGCTATCAACCGGGAGGCTACACCTTC. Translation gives CASSYQPGGYTF.

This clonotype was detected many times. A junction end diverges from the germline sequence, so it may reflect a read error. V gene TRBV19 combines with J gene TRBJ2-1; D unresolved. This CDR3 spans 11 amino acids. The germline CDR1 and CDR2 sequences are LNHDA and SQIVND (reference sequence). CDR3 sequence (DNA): TGTGCCAGTAGTATAGGATACCTTACGATCTTC. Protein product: CASSIGYLTIF.

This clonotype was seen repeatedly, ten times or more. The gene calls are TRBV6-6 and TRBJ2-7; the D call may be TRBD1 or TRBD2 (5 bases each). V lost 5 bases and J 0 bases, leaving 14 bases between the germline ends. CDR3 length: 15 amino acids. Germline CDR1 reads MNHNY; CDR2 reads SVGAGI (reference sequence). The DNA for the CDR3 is TGTGCCAGCAGTCCCCGGGACGCTTCCTCCTACGAGCAGTACTTC. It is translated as CASSPRDASSYEQYF.

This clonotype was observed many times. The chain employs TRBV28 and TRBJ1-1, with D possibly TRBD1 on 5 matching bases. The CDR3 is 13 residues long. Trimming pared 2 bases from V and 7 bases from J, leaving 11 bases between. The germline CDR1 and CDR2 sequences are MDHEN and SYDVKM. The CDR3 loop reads CASSLITGIEAFF. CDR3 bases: TGTGCCAGCAGTTTAATAACAGGCATTGAAGCTTTCTTT.

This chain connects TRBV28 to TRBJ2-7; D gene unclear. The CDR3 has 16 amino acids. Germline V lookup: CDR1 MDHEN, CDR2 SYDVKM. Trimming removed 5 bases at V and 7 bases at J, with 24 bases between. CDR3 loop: CASSPNRPEVGLEQYV. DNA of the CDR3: TGTGCCAGCAGTCCGAATAGACCCGAAGTAGGATTGGAGCAGTACGTC.

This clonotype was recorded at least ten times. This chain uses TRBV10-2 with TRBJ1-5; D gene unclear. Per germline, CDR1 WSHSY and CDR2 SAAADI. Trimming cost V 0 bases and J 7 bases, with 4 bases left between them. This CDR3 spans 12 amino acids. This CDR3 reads CASSESRQPQHF. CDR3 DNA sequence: TGCGCCAGCAGTGAGTCGAGGCAGCCCCAGCATTTT.

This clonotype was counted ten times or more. CDR3 protein: CASSPSGGATGELFF. The CDR3 DNA reads TGTGCCAGCAGCCCTAGCGGGGGGGCAACCGGGGAGCTGTTTTTT. V usage is TRBV7-3 and J usage is TRBJ2-2; the match to TRBD2 covers 12 bases. Looked up from germline, CDR1 is SGHTA and CDR2 is FQGTGA. The CDR3 runs to 15 residues. V lost 5 bases to trimming and J lost 5 bases; unmatched junction nucleotides: 3.

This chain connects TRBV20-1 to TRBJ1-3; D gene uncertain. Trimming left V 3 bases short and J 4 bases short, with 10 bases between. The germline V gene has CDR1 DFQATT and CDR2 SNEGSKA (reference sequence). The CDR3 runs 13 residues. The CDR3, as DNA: TGCAGTGCTAGCCCCCCCCCAGGAAACACCATATATTTT. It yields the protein CSASPPPGNTIYF.

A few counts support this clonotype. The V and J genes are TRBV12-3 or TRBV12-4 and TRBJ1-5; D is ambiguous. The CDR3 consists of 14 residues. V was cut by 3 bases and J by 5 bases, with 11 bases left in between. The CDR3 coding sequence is TGTGCCAGCAGTTTTATAGGTTGGTATCAGCCCCAGCATTTT. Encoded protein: CASSFIGWYQPQHF.

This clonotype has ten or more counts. The CDR3 sequence: CASSPQVAGPGYGYTF. DNA for the CDR3: TGTGCCAGCAGCCCCCAGGTGGCAGGGCCGGGCTATGGCTACACCTTC. The V and J genes are TRBV6-6 and TRBJ1-2; D perhaps matches TRBD1 (5 bases). CDR3 size: 16 residues. Deletions cut 6 bases from V and 4 bases from J, with 21 bases between. Germline CDR1 is MNHNY and CDR2 is SVGAGI (reference sequence).

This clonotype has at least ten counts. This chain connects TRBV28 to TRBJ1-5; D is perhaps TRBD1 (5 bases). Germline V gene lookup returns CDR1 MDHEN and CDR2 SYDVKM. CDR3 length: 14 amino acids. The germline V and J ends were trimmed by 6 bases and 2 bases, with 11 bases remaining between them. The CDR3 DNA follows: TGTGCCAGCAGAGCCGTACAGGGCAATCAGCCCCAGCATTTT. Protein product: CASRAVQGNQPQHF. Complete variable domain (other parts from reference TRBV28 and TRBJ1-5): DVKVTQSSRYLVKRTGEKVFLECVQDMDHENMFWYRQDPGLGLRLIYFSYDVKMKEKGDIPEGYSVSREKKERFSLILESASTNQTSMYLCASRAVQGNQPQHFGDGTRLSIL.

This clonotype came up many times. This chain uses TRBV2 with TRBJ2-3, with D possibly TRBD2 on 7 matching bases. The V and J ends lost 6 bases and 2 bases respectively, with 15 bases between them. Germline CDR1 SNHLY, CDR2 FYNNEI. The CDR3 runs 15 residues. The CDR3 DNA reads TGTGCCAGCAGCCCCGCGGGGGCTTCCACAGATACGCAGTATTTT. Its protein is CASSPAGASTDTQYF.

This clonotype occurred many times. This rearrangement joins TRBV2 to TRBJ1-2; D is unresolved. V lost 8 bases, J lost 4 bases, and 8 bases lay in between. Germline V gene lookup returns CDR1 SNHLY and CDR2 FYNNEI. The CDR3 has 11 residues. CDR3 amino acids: CASAAGYGYTF. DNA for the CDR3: TGTGCCAGCGCAGCAGGCTATGGCTACACCTTC.

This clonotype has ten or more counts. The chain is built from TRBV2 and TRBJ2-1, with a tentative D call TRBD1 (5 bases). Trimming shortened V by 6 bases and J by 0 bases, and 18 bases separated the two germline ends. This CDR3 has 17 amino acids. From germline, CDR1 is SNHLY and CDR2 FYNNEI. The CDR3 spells CASSVRRGGNSYNEQFF. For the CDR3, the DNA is TGTGCCAGCAGCGTCCGTAGGGGCGGAAACTCCTACAATGAGCAGTTCTTC.

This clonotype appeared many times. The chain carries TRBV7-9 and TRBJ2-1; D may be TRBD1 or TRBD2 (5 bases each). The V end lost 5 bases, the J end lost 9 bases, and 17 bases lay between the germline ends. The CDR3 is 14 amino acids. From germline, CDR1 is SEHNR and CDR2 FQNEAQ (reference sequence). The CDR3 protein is CASSPPGASGEQFF. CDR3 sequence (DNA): TGTGCCAGCAGCCCCCCCGGGGCGTCGGGTGAGCAGTTCTTC.

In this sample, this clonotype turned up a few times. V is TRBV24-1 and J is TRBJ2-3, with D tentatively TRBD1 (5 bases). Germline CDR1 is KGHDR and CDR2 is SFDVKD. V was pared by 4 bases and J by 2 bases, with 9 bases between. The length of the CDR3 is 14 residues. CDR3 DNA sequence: TGTGCCACCAGTGAGGCAGGGCCCACAGATACGCAGTATTTT. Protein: CATSEAGPTDTQYF.

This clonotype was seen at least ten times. The CDR3: CASELGGTLAKNIQYF. The CDR3 DNA sequence: TGTGCCAGTGAATTAGGGGGGACCCTAGCCAAAAACATTCAGTACTTC. The rearrangement uses TRBV2 and TRBJ2-4; D might be TRBD1 or TRBD2, each matching 6 bases. There are 16 residues in the CDR3. V lost 9 bases to trimming and J lost 0 bases, with 18 bases between them. The germline CDR1 and CDR2 sequences are SNHLY and FYNNEI.

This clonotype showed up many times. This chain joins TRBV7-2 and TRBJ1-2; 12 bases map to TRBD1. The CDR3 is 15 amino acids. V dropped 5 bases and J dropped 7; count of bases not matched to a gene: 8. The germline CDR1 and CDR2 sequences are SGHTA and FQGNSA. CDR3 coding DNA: TGTGCCAGCAGCCCACAAGGGACAGGGGGCTTTGGCTACACCTTC. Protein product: CASSPQGTGGFGYTF.

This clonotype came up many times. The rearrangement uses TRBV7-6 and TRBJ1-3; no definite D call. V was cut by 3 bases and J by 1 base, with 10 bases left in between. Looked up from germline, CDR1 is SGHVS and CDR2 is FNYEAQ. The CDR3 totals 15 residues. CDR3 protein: CASSLGGVSGNTIYF. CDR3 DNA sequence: TGTGCCAGCAGCTTGGGCGGTGTTTCTGGAAACACCATATATTTT.

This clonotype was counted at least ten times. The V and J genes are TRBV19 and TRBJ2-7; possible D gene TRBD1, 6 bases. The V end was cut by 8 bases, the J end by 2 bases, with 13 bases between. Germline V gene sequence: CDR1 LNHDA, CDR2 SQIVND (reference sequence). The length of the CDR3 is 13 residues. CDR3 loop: CASGTLLTYEQYF. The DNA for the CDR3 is TGTGCCAGTGGGACACTCCTCACCTACGAGCAGTACTTC.

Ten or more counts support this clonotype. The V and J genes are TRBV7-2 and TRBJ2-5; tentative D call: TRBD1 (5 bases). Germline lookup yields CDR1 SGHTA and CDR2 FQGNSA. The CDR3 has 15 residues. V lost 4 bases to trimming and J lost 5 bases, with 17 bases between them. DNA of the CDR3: TGTGCCAGCAGCTCCAACAGGAAGTTGCCCGAGACCCAGTACTTC. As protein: CASSSNRKLPETQYF.

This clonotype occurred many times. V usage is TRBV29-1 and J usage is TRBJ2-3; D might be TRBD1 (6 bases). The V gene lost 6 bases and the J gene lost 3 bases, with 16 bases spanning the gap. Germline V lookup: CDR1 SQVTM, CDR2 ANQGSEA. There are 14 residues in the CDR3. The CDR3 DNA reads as TGCAGCGTCTTATCCTTTGGACAGACAGATACGCAGTATTTT. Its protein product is CSVLSFGQTDTQYF.

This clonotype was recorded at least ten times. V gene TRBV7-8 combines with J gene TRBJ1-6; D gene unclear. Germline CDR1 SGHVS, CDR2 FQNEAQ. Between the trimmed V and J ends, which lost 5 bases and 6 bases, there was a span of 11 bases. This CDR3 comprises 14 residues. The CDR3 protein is CASSKQSVNSPLHF. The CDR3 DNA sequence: TGTGCCAGCAGCAAGCAGAGCGTTAATTCACCCCTCCACTTT.

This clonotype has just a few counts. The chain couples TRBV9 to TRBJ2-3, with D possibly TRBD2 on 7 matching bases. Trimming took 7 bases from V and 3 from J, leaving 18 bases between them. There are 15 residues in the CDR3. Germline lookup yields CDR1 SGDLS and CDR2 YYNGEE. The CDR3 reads CASGRRRGLTDTQYF. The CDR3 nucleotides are TGTGCCAGCGGACGTCGGCGGGGGCTGACAGATACGCAGTATTTT.

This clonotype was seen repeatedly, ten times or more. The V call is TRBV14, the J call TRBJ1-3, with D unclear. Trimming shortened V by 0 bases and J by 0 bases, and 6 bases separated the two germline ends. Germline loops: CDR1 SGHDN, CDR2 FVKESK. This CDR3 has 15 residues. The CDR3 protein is CASSQDWGSGNTIYF. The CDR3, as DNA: TGTGCCAGCAGCCAAGATTGGGGCTCTGGAAACACCATATATTTT.

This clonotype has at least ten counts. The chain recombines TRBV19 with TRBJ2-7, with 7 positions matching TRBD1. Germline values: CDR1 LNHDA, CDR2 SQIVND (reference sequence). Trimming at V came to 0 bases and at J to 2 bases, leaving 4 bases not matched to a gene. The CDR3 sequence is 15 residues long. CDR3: CASSIDLRGPYEQYF. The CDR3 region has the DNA TGTGCCAGTAGTATAGATCTGAGGGGGCCCTACGAGCAGTACTTC.

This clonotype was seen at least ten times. This CDR3 reads CASSQGLAGGRYNEQFF. The CDR3 nucleotides read TGTGCCAGCAGTCAGGGACTAGCGGGGGGACGTTACAATGAGCAGTTCTTC. The chain links TRBV12-3 or TRBV12-4 to TRBJ2-1; 15 bases map to TRBD2. J gave up 4 bases and V 5 bases, and 6 bases lay outside the gene matches. The CDR3 sequence is 17 residues long.

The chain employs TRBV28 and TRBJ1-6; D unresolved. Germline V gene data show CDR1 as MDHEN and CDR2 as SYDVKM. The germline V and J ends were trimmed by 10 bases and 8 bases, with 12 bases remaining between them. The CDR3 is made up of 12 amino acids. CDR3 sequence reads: CATRLGDSPLHF. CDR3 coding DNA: TGTGCCACCCGTCTGGGAGATTCACCCCTCCACTTT.

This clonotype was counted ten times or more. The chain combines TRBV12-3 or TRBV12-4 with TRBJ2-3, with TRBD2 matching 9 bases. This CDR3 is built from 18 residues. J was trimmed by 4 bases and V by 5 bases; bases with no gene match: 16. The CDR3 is CASSPCPPCGGAADTQYF. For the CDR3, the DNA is TGTGCCAGCAGTCCCTGTCCCCCCTGCGGGGGGGCGGCAGATACGCAGTATTTT.

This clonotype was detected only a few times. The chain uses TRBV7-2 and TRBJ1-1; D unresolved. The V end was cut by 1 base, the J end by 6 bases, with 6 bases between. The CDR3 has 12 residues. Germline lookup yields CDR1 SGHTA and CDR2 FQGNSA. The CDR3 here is CASSLVESEAFF. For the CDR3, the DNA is TGTGCCAGCAGCTTAGTTGAGTCTGAAGCTTTCTTT.